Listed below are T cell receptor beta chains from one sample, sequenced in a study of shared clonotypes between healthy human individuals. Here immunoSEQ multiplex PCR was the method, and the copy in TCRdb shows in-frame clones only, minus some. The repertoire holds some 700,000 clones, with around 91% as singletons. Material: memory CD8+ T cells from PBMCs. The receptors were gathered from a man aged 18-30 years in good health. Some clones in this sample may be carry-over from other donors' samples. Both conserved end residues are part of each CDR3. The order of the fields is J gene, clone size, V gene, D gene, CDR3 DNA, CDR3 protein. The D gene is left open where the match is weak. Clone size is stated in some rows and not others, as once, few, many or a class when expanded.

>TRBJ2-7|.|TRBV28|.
TGTGCCAGCAGCTCCCGGGACGGCCTCCCATACGAGCAGTACTTC
CASSSRDGLPYEQYF
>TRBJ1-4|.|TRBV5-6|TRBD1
TGTGCCAGCAGCAACGGACAGGTTCCTACAACTAATGAAAAACTGTTTTTT
CASSNGQVPTTNEKLFF
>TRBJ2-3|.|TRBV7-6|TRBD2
TGTGCCAGCAGCCCCCTTTTAGCGGGTGGGGCAGATACGCAGTATTTT
CASSPLLAGGADTQYF
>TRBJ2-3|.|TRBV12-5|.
TGTGCTAGTGCAGGAGTTAAAACAGATACGCAGTATTTT
CASAGVKTDTQYF
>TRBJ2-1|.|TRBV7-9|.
TGTGCCAGCAGAACGCCGGGCAGTGAGCAGTTCTTC
CASRTPGSEQFF
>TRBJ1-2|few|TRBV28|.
TGTGCCAGCAGTTTATCCCCTCGGGGAAACTATGGCTACACCTTC
CASSLSPRGNYGYTF
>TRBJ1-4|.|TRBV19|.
TGTGCCAGTAGTATCTGGTATGGTAGGGGTGAAAAACTGTTTTTT
CASSIWYGRGEKLFF
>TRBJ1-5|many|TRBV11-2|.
TGTGCCAGCAGCTTAGGGGAATATAGCAATCAGCCCCAGCATTTT
CASSLGEYSNQPQHF
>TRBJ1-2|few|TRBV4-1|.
TGCGCCAGCAGCCGCTCGGATGGGGCATATGGCTACACCTTC
CASSRSDGAYGYTF
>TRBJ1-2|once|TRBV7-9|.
TGTGCCACCTACAAGGGTGGCTACACCTTC
CATYKGGYTF
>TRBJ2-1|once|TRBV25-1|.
TGTGCCAGCAGGAGAGGTAATGAGCAGTTCTTC
CASRRGNEQFF
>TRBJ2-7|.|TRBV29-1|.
TGCAGCGCTGGGGCGAGTCGGGGCTACGAGCAGTACTTC
CSAGASRGYEQYF